The next 14 T cell receptor beta chains were all read from a single sample in a study of shared clonotypes between healthy human individuals. The table came from immunoSEQ multiplex PCR; TCRdb's copy has only in-frame clones and leaves some out. This sample carries 2,500,000 or so clones, 93% of them seen once, and the ten largest clones take around 0.37%. The sample consisted of naive CD4+ T cells from PBMCs. Documented subset: CD45RA+ positively selected. The receptors were sampled from a man in his late teens or twenties in good health. Some clones in this sample may be carry-over from other donors' samples.

The chain uses TRBV4-2 and TRBJ2-2, with TRBD1 matching over 9 bases. Germline trimming cut 4 bases from V and 4 bases from J; bases unmatched to any gene: 16. CDR1 is LGHNA and CDR2 is YNFKEQ in the germline V gene. The CDR3 covers 19 residues. The CDR3 reads CASSRLLAGTGRSTGELFF. The CDR3 nucleotides read TGTGCCAGCAGCCGCTTATTAGCCGGGACAGGGCGGAGCACCGGGGAGCTGTTTTTT.

The rearrangement links TRBV2 to TRBJ1-5, with D hard to call. CDR1 SNHLY and CDR2 FYNNEI come from the germline V gene. V lost 7 bases to trimming and J lost 4 bases, with 17 bases between them. There are 15 residues in the CDR3. The CDR3 spells CASTFITGGNQPQHF. The CDR3 DNA reads TGTGCCAGCACCTTTATAACGGGCGGGAATCAGCCCCAGCATTTT.

The chain carries TRBV6-5 and TRBJ2-3; TRBD2 matches 9 bases. V trimming: 4 bases; J trimming: 8 bases; junction bases outside the gene matches: 7. CDR1 is MNHEY, CDR2 SVGAGI, per germline. CDR3 length: 14 amino acids. CDR3: CASSLASGTGTQYF. CDR3 bases: TGTGCCAGCAGTTTGGCTAGCGGGACCGGTACGCAGTATTTT.

The V and J genes are TRBV5-1 and TRBJ2-7, with TRBD2 matching over 12 bases. J gave up 0 bases and V 4 bases, and 2 bases lay outside the gene matches. The CDR3 runs 15 residues. CDR1 and CDR2 (germline): SGHRS, YFSETQ. CDR3 residues: CASSQTSGSSYEQYF. The DNA for the CDR3 is TGCGCCAGCAGCCAGACTAGCGGGAGCTCCTACGAGCAGTACTTC.

The chain carries TRBV4-1 and TRBJ2-5; TRBD1 is a possible D gene (5 bases). Germline loops: CDR1 MGHRA, CDR2 YSYEKL. There are 15 residues in the CDR3. V was pared by 5 bases and J by 1 base, with 14 bases between. CDR3: CASSLQDGTQETQYF. CDR3 bases: TGCGCCAGCAGCTTACAGGACGGTACCCAAGAGACCCAGTACTTC.

The chain links TRBV6-5 to TRBJ2-7; 7 nucleotides align to TRBD2. Trimming took 2 bases from V and 2 from J; bases not matched to a gene: 6. The V gene's germline CDR1 is MNHEY and CDR2 SVGAGI. This CDR3 comprises 15 residues. The CDR3 DNA is TGTGCCAGCAGTTACCGGGGCGGGAGCCCCTACGAGCAGTACTTC. It specifies CASSYRGGSPYEQYF.

This rearrangement joins TRBV9 to TRBJ2-1; D is uncertain. V lost 4 bases and J lost 4, with 12 bases in between. CDR1 SGDLS and CDR2 YYNGEE come from the germline V gene. The CDR3 runs 14 residues. The CDR3 nucleotides read TGTGCCAGCAGCTCCCACGGCAGATACAATGAGCAGTTCTTC. Translated, it gives CASSSHGRYNEQFF.

This clone was seen a few times. The CDR3 sequence is CASSQFGFGQPQHF. In DNA, the CDR3 is TGTGCCAGCAGCCAGTTCGGATTTGGTCAGCCCCAGCATTTT. The rearrangement uses TRBV14 and TRBJ1-5; D is ambiguous. Trimming stripped 3 bases from V and 6 bases from J, with 12 bases between. The CDR3 runs 14 residues. Germline V lookup: CDR1 SGHDN, CDR2 FVKESK.

This clone appeared a single time. The chain recombines TRBV9 with TRBJ2-1; either TRBD1 or TRBD2 may supply D (5 bases each). Germline values: CDR1 SGDLS, CDR2 YYNGEE. V was clipped by 4 bases and J by 2 bases, with 16 bases between them. This CDR3 is 16 amino acids long. CDR3 in amino acids: CASSSSGTATYNEQFF. The CDR3 DNA is TGTGCCAGCAGCTCATCCGGGACCGCGACCTACAATGAGCAGTTCTTC.

This rearrangement joins TRBV28 to TRBJ1-5; TRBD1 matches at 8 bases. From germline, CDR1 is MDHEN and CDR2 SYDVKM. This CDR3 has 15 amino acids. With V trimmed by 2 bases and J by 11 bases, 11 bases remained unmatched. DNA of the CDR3: TGTGCCAGCAGTTTAGACAGGGGTCTCCTAATGTCCCAGCATTTT. The encoded protein is CASSLDRGLLMSQHF.

The chain couples TRBV5-6 to TRBJ2-7; D possibly corresponds to TRBD2 (6 bases). Germline CDR1 reads SGHDT; CDR2 reads YYEEEE. This CDR3 spans 16 amino acids. With 2 bases removed from V and 0 bases from J, the gap between germline ends came to 15 bases. CDR3 in DNA: TGTGCCAGCAGCTTAAGAGGGAGGCCCTTCTCCTACGAGCAGTACTTC. As protein: CASSLRGRPFSYEQYF.

The chain combines TRBV20-1 with TRBJ2-7; D gene uncertain. The V and J ends lost 0 bases and 6 bases respectively, with 3 bases between them. The CDR3 is 10 residues long. Germline-derived CDR1 and CDR2 are DFQATT and SNEGSKA (reference sequence). The CDR3 coding sequence is TGCAGTGCTAGAGATGCCGAGCAGTACTTC. This gives the protein CSARDAEQYF.

The CDR3 sequence is CASSLPREGLGFGYTF. CDR3 coding DNA: TGTGCCAGCAGCCTCCCTCGGGAGGGGTTGGGTTTTGGCTACACCTTC. This chain links TRBV9 with TRBJ1-2, with D possibly matching TRBD1 (5 bases). The CDR3 consists of 16 residues. In germline, CDR1 is SGDLS, CDR2 YYNGEE. V was pared by 4 bases and J by 7 bases, with 23 bases between. Full variable domain (outside the CDR3, taken from reference TRBV9 and TRBJ1-2): DSGVTQTPKHLITATGQRVTLRCSPRSGDLSVYWYQQSLDQGLQFLIQYYNGEERAKGNILERFSAQQFPDLHSELNLSSLELGDSALYFCASSLPREGLGFGYTFGSGTRLTVV.

The chain is built from TRBV7-3 and TRBJ2-7; maybe TRBD1 (5 bases). Trimming took off 5 bases at V and 4 bases at J, with 12 bases between the two ends. Germline CDR1 SGHTA, CDR2 FQGTGA. This CDR3 has 13 residues. The CDR3 sequence: CASSPGATYEQYF. CDR3 DNA: TGTGCCAGCAGCCCTGGGGCAACGTACGAGCAGTACTTC. Full variable domain (missing parts from reference TRBV7-3 and TRBJ2-7): GAGVSQTPSNKVTEKGKYVELRCDPISGHTALYWYRQSLGQGPEFLIYFQGTGAADDSGLPNDRFFAVRPEGSVSTLKIQRTERGDSAVYLCASSPGATYEQYFGPGTRLTVT.